This entry concerns a single TCR beta chain. This clonotype was recorded at least ten times. Its antigen specificity is not known. Per-base quality was not reported, and no clone a single base away is much larger than it. This entry belongs to a study of T cell repertoires in cytomegalovirus infection (dated by TCRdb to between 2019 and 2020). In terms of the full investigation: Donor HLA type was relevant to the analysis, as public TCR beta signatures indicated carriage of CMV infection together with the matching HLA type.

From the cysteine through the phenylalanine, the CDR3 covers 15 amino acids. Only the CDR3 portion is preserved as DNA: 45 bases, with reading frame beginning at the first base. The junction shows trimming of 1 base on V and 4 bases on J, plus 12 bases between the germline ends. For CDR1 and CDR2, the germline V gene lists SGHTA and FQGNSA. General conclusions and limits of the study: The ex vivo response was dominated by HLA-C-restricted CMV-specific TCR beta clonotypes, which also provided the single most frequent clonotype in two of eight donors. Carriers of CMV infection plus the relevant HLA type were discriminated by the cumulative frequency of public TCR beta family members in the study cohort and in an independent approximately 400-donor cohort.

Sequencing was carried out with an Illumina HiSeq 1500. TCRdb reworked the public reads: Q25 trimming with fastp, MiXCR clone assembly, productive beta chains retained. Each CDR3 protein gets just one entry, which takes the most common genes and DNA from the rows behind it. This sample has 250,000 to 300,000 distinct CDR3 sequences in its table, and around 8.7% of those were observed once. Around 15% of the sample lies in the top ten. Sequences were obtained from PBMCs. Recombination linked TRBV7-2 to TRBJ2-3; TRBD1 is possibly the D segment (5 matching bases). This TCR derives from a human donor in good health (CMV status not recorded). Some clones in this sample may be carry-over from other donors' samples. Here is the DNA: TGTGCCAGCAGCTTAGTGACCCCAGGGTCAGATACGCAGTATTTT. This codes for CASSLVTPGSDTQYF.